This T cell receptor (beta chain) stems from a study of T-cell memory formation after mild COVID-19 (dated by TCRdb to the early 2020s). The study in broad terms: TCR sequence clusters from the two donors were largely donor specific. In a couple of donors, T-cell clones that expanded and contracted after mild COVID-19 were followed by sequencing TCRalpha and TCRbeta repertoires longitudinally. Two young, previously healthy adult volunteers made up the cohort, one male and one female.

Ficoll-Paque density gradient centrifugation was used to isolate PBMCs. The sequencer was an Illumina NovaSeq 6000. Using 5'RACE with constant-segment primers, TCRalpha and TCRbeta cDNA libraries were constructed, with sample barcodes and unique molecular identifiers added in the process. Trizol reagent was used to extract RNA from every sample. Libraries were amplified in two PCR steps, with a second sample barcode and Illumina TruSeq adapters added in the second step. Sequencing of libraries was performed on an Illumina NovaSeq with 2 x 150 bp paired-end reads. In the authors' own workflow: The reads were demultiplexed and collapsed into UMI-guided consensus sequences using migec v1.2.7. Using mixcr v2.1.11, the UMI consensuses were aligned to TRA and TRB V and J templates and assembled into clonotypes. A clonotype was counted as expanded or contracted only if both edgeR and NoisET called the change significant, with noise models trained on biological replicates. For edgeR calls, a false discovery rate-adjusted p below 0.01 and a log2 fold-change threshold of 1 were applied. As an exploratory analysis of dynamics, max-normalized trajectories of the 1000 most abundant clonotypes were examined by PCA with hierarchical clustering. Each responding clone was given a CD4 or CD8 phenotype based on the CD4+ and CD8+ repertoires, which had been sequenced separately. TCRdb redid the processing of the public reads, applying fastp at Q25 and MiXCR, and retained in-frame beta chains. Under each unique CDR3 protein, matching rows form one entry showing the most common genes and DNA. None of the V and J calls come from the authors' own analysis; TCRdb made them. The sample table contains approximately 250,000 distinct CDR3 sequences; only one count was recorded for about 16% of them. Of the sample, more than 2% falls within the top ten clones.

A note on this clonotype: The target of this receptor is not known. Base qualities are not at hand, and no much larger clone is one base apart.

Study-level results and caveats: Contracting CD4+ clones were found mainly in CM and EM memory subsets, while CD8+ clones were enriched in EMRA. The second-wave clones that peaked on day 37 were not confirmed to be SARS-CoV-2 specific. Some responding clones were detected in pre-infection memory, suggesting pre-existing cross-reactive memory T cells joined the SARS-CoV-2 response. Clones that contracted from day 15 to 85 showed balanced CD4/CD8 phenotypes, whereas a second wave of clones that expanded from day 15 to 37 leaned towards CD4+. Only a couple of mild cases were covered by the study, and larger cohorts that include severe cases with pre-infection samples were considered necessary.

From V the trimming removes 5 bases and from J it removes 5 bases, while the gene matches leave 10 bases of the junction unaccounted for. Per the germline V gene (reference sequence), SEHNR is the CDR1 and FQNEAQ is the CDR2. From the cysteine up to the phenylalanine, the CDR3 has a length of 15 residues. The retained sequence is limited to the CDR3, 45 bases, with the frame set at the first base. This receptor was obtained from an adult woman who had mild COVID-19 (a few samples of this study predate the infection). The sample titles of this study are shuffled in the database, so cell type and time point are left out; the donor was told from shared clones. This chain is built from TRBV7-9 and TRBJ1-1; TRBD1 aligns with 8 central bases. The specimen sequenced was PBMCs or a T cell subset sorted from them (not recorded which). The nucleotide sequence is given as TGTGCCAGCAGCCTAGATTTGACAGGGGTAACTGAAGCTTTCTTT. Translation gives CASSLDLTGVTEAFF.